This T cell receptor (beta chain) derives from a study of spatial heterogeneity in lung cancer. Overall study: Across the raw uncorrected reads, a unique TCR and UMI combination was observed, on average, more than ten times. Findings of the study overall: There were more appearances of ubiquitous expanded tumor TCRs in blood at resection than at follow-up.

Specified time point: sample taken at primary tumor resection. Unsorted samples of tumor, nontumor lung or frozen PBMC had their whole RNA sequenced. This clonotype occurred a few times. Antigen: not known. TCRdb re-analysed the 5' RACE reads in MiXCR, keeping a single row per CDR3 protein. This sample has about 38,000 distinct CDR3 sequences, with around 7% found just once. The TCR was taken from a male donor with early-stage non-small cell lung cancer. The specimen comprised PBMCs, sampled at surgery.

The DNA of the CDR3 is TGCGCCAGCAGCCAACCCACAGGGCCAGCTTTCTTT. Translation gives CASSQPTGPAFF. The chain combines TRBV4-3 with TRBJ1-1, with D tentatively TRBD1 (6 bases). This CDR3 contains 12 residues. The V gene lost 2 bases and the J gene lost 10 bases, with 11 bases spanning the gap. The germline V gene has CDR1 LGHNA and CDR2 YSLEER.